These 19 T cell receptor beta chains share one sample of origin, sequenced in a study of blood T cell repertoires in COVID-19. Here immunoSEQ multiplex PCR was the method, and the copy in TCRdb shows in-frame clones only, minus some. The sample yields about 270,000 clones, approximately 81% seen once. Sequencing used peripheral blood. The receptors were gathered from a woman in her fifties or sixties with active or convalescent COVID-19.

V and J are TRBV12-3 or TRBV12-4 and TRBJ2-3; D gene ambiguous. Trimming removed 6 bases from V and 5 bases from J, with 6 bases in between. The CDR3 has 11 residues. CDR3 residues: CASRSRDTQYF. The CDR3 DNA reads TGTGCCAGCAGATCTCGAGATACGCAGTATTTT.

This clone appeared a single time. The rearrangement joins TRBV7-9 to TRBJ1-1; D call uncertain. V was pared by 1 base and J by 0 bases, with 6 bases between. Per germline, CDR1 SEHNR and CDR2 FQNEAQ (reference sequence). CDR3 length equals 14 residues. DNA of the CDR3: TGTGCCAGCAGCTTAGGAGACATGAACACTGAAGCTTTCTTT. It translates to CASSLGDMNTEAFF.

The rearrangement uses TRBV7-2 and TRBJ1-2; TRBD1 is a possible D gene (6 bases). The CDR3 length is 14 residues. Germline V CDR1 and CDR2: SGHTA, FQGNSA. Deletions cut 3 bases from V and 8 bases from J, with 16 bases between. The DNA of the CDR3 is TGTGCCAGCAGCTTGTTTTCGCAGGGGCAGGGCTACACCTTC. This encodes CASSLFSQGQGYTF.

The J gene is TRBJ2-5, the V gene TRBV29-1, with D perhaps TRBD1 (5 bases). V was pared by 7 bases and J by 4 bases, with 28 bases between. The germline V gene encodes CDR1 SQVTM and CDR2 ANQGSEA. This CDR3 has 17 amino acids. CDR3 in DNA: TGCAGCGCCCATAGGGGCCAAGGCTATTTTCGCGGAGAGACCCAGTACTTC. Protein product: CSAHRGQGYFRGETQYF.

This clone was found a few times. The J gene is TRBJ2-7, the V gene TRBV21-1; the D call in the table, TRBD1, was not verified against the DNA. TRBV21-1 is designated a pseudogene. This CDR3 spans 12 amino acids. The CDR3 is CASTGHNYEQYF. The DNA of the CDR3 is TGTGCCAGCACCGGACATAACTACGAGCAGTACTTC.

This chain uses TRBV7-2 with TRBJ2-4; 8 bases map to TRBD1. The V segment lost 5 bases and the J segment 2 bases; nucleotides outside the gene matches: 8. The CDR3 has 16 residues. Per the germline V gene, CDR1 is SGHTA and CDR2 is FQGNSA. CDR3 sequence (DNA): TGTGCCAGCAGCAAACAGGGGGGTTGGACCAAAAACATTCAGTACTTC. It translates to CASSKQGGWTKNIQYF.

The chain links TRBV6-4 to TRBJ2-3; TRBD1 matches 10 bases. Germline CDR1 is MRHNA and CDR2 is SNTAGT. With V trimmed by 5 bases and J by 7 bases, 6 bases remained unmatched. There are 14 residues in the CDR3. The CDR3 protein is CASSRGQGSYTQYF. Here the CDR3 DNA reads TGTGCCAGCAGTAGGGGACAGGGGTCGTATACGCAGTATTTT.

This clone appeared a single time. The genes are TRBV6-7 and TRBJ1-1; D call uncertain. TRBV6-7 counts as an open reading frame of uncertain function. This CDR3 comprises 14 residues. V was trimmed by 4 bases and J by 1 base, leaving 10 bases between them. The DNA of the CDR3 is TGTGCCAGCAGTTCCCGGGAGGGGAACACTGAAGCTTTCTTT. It translates to CASSSREGNTEAFF.

This clone was detected only a few times. The J gene is TRBJ1-5, the V gene TRBV19, with D unclear. The CDR3 loop spans 15 amino acids. Germline assignment: CDR1 LNHDA and CDR2 SQIVND (reference sequence). V was cut by 4 bases and J by 0 bases, with 10 bases left in between. Written as DNA, the CDR3 is TGTGCCAGTAGTAGGAGTTCTTATAGCAATCAGCCCCAGCATTTT. This translates into CASSRSSYSNQPQHF.

The chain couples TRBV19 to TRBJ2-7; D not certain. V was pared by 6 bases and J by 6 bases, with 18 bases between. Germline CDR1 reads LNHDA; CDR2 reads SQIVND (reference sequence). The CDR3 totals 14 residues. The CDR3 region has the DNA TGTGCCAGTAGCCCTTCCGCCGACTTTGGCGAGCAGTACTTC. Translation: CASSPSADFGEQYF. Filled out from reference TRBV19 and TRBJ2-7, the complete variable domain reads DGGITQSPKYLFRKEGQNVTLSCEQNLNHDAMYWYRQDPGQGLRLIYYSQIVNDFQKGDIAEGYSVSREKKESFPLTVTSAQKNPTAFYLCASSPSADFGEQYFGPGTRLTVT.

The chain uses TRBV6-5 and TRBJ1-4; TRBD1 agrees at 7 bases. The V gene end was trimmed by 5 bases and the J gene end by 8 bases; junction bases not matched to a gene: 8. CDR1 is MNHEY and CDR2 is SVGAGI in the germline V gene. CDR3 length: 14 amino acids. CDR3 residues: CASSPTGWEEKLFF. The CDR3, as DNA: TGTGCCAGCAGTCCGACAGGGTGGGAGGAAAAACTGTTTTTT.

This clone was detected only a few times. The genes are TRBV29-1 and TRBJ1-5; D uncertain. The germline V gene has CDR1 SQVTM and CDR2 ANQGSEA. V lost 6 bases and J lost 5, with 14 bases in between. CDR3 length: 13 amino acids. CDR3 in DNA: TGCAGCGTGCTCGGCCGGGATGATCAGCCCCAGCATTTT. Amino acid sequence: CSVLGRDDQPQHF.

This clone showed up many times. CDR3: CASSPGTGPAYEQYF. CDR3 bases: TGTGCCAGCAGCCCAGGGACAGGGCCTGCCTACGAGCAGTACTTC. This rearrangement joins TRBV9 to TRBJ2-7; 9 positions match TRBD1. The junction had 7 bases not matched to a gene; V was cut back by 4 bases and J by 2 bases. Germline V gene lookup returns CDR1 SGDLS and CDR2 YYNGEE. The CDR3 is 15 amino acids.

This clone turned up a few times. The chain employs TRBV7-2 and TRBJ1-5; D is uncertain. Germline V gene lookup returns CDR1 SGHTA and CDR2 FQGNSA. The V end was cut by 3 bases, the J end by 5 bases, with 8 bases between. This CDR3 has 13 amino acids. CDR3 amino acids: CASSFRLDQPQHF. The CDR3, as DNA: TGTGCCAGCAGCTTCCGACTGGATCAGCCCCAGCATTTT.

V usage is TRBV30 and J usage is TRBJ1-1, with unresolved D. V gave up 1 base and J gave up 7 bases, with 10 bases separating them. This CDR3 spans 12 amino acids. CDR1 and CDR2 from the germline V gene are GTSNPN and SVGIG (reference sequence). The CDR3 DNA sequence: TGTGCCTGGAGTGGGAGGCAGTTTGAAGCTTTCTTT. Its protein is CAWSGRQFEAFF. The full variable domain, completed using reference TRBV30 and TRBJ1-1, is SQTIHQWPATLVQPVGSPLSLECTVEGTSNPNLYWYRQAAGRGLQLLFYSVGIGQISSEVPQNLSASRPQDRQFILSSKKLLLSDSGFYLCAWSGRQFEAFFGQGTRLTVV.

The chain uses TRBV3-1 (or the pseudogene TRBV3-2) and TRBJ1-2; TRBD1 is a possible D gene (6 bases). This CDR3 is built from 15 residues. Germline CDR1 reads LGHDT; CDR2 reads YNNKEL (reference sequence). Trimming pared 1 base from V and 4 bases from J, leaving 13 bases between. CDR3 in amino acids: CASSQAGQTLYGYTF. The CDR3 DNA reads TGTGCCAGCAGCCAAGCCGGACAGACTCTCTATGGCTACACCTTC.

The V call is TRBV6-5, the J call TRBJ1-1; 7 positions match TRBD1. The CDR3 spans 15 residues. V trimming: 6 bases; J trimming: 0 bases; junction bases outside the gene matches: 7. Germline V gene lookup returns CDR1 MNHEY and CDR2 SVGAGI. The CDR3 loop is CASRLTGTVNTEAFF. CDR3 in DNA: TGTGCCAGCAGGCTAACCGGGACAGTGAACACTGAAGCTTTCTTT.

This chain links TRBV9 with TRBJ1-1; D call uncertain. The CDR3 spans 14 residues. V gave up 4 bases and J gave up 1 base, with 11 bases separating them. The V gene's germline CDR1 is SGDLS and CDR2 YYNGEE. The CDR3 loop reads CASSSVPGNTEAFF. CDR3 DNA: TGTGCCAGCAGCTCGGTGCCAGGGAACACTGAAGCTTTCTTT.

The rearrangement links TRBV4-2 to TRBJ2-2, with 9 bases lining up with TRBD2. The ends lost 4 bases at V and 7 bases at J; junction bases unmatched: 7. From germline, CDR1 is LGHNA and CDR2 YNFKEQ. CDR3 size: 15 residues. The CDR3 reads CASSRAGGPVGELFF. CDR3 coding DNA: TGTGCCAGCAGCCGCGCGGGGGGGCCGGTCGGGGAGCTGTTTTTT.